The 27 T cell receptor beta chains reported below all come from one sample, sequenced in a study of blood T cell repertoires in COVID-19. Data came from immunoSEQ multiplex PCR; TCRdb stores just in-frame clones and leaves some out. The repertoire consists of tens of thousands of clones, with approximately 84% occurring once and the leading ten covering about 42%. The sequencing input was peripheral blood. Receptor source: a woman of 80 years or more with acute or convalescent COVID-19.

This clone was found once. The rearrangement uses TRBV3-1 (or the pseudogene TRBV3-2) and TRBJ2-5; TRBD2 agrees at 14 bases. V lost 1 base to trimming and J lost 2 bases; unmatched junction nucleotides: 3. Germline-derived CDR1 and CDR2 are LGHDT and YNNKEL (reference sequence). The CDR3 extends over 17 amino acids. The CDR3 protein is CASSQGLAGGFQETQYF. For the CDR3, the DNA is TGTGCCAGCAGCCAAGGACTAGCGGGGGGGTTTCAAGAGACCCAGTACTTC.

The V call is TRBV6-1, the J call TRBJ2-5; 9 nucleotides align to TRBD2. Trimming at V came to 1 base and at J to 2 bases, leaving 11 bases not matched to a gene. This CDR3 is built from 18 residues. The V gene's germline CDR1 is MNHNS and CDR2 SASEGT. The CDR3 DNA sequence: TGTGCCAGCAGTGAAGGAGTAGTGGCGGGAGGGGCTCAAGAGACCCAGTACTTC. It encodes CASSEGVVAGGAQETQYF.

The CDR3 region has the DNA TGCAGCGCCGCGAACGCATACACTGAAGCTTTCTTT. Translation gives CSAANAYTEAFF. The chain links TRBV29-1 to TRBJ1-1; D ambiguous. CDR3 length: 12 amino acids. Germline V gives CDR1 SQVTM, CDR2 ANQGSEA. V shed 7 bases and J shed 3 bases, with 12 bases lying between them.

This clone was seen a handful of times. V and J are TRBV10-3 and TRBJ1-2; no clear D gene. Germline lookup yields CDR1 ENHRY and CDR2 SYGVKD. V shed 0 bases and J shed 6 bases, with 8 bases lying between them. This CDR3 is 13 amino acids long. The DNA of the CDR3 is TGTGCCATCAGTGAGTCCGGGGAGGATGGCTACACCTTC. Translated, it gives CAISESGEDGYTF.

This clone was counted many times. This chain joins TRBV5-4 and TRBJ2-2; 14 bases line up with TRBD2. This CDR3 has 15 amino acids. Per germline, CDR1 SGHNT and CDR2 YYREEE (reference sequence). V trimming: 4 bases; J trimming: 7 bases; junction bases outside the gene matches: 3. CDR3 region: CASSGTSGSYGELFF. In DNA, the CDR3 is TGTGCCAGCAGCGGGACTAGCGGGAGTTACGGGGAGCTGTTTTTT.

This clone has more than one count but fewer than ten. In DNA, the CDR3 is TGTGCCATCGGATCTCCCCTTCGGGGCTCTGGAAACACCATATATTTT. This translates into CAIGSPLRGSGNTIYF. The chain has TRBV10-3 and TRBJ1-3; D gene ambiguous. Germline V gene lookup returns CDR1 ENHRY and CDR2 SYGVKD. The CDR3 length is 16 residues. V lost 8 bases, J lost 0 bases, and 17 bases lay in between.

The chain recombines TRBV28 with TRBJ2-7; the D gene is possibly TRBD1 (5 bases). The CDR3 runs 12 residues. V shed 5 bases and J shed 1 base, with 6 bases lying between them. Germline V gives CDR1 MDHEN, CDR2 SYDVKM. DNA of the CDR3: TGTGCCAGCAGTACAGGTTCCTACGAGCAGTACTTC. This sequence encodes CASSTGSYEQYF.

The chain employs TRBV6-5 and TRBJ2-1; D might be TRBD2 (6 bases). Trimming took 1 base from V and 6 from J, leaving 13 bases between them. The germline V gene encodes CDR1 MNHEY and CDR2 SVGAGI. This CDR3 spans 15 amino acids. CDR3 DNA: TGTGCCAGCAGTTACTTTCTAGCAGCGGGCAATGAGCAGTTCTTC. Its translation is CASSYFLAAGNEQFF.

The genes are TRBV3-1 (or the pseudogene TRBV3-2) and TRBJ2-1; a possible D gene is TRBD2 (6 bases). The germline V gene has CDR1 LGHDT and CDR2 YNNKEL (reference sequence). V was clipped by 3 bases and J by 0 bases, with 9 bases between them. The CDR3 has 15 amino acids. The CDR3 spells CASSHQAGSYNEQFF. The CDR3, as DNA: TGTGCCAGCAGCCACCAAGCGGGCTCCTACAATGAGCAGTTCTTC.

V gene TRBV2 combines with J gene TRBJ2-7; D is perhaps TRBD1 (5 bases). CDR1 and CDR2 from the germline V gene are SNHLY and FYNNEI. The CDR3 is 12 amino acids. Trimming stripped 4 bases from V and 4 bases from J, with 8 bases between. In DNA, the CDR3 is TGTGCCAGCAGTGGGGGCCGGTACGAGCAGTACTTC. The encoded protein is CASSGGRYEQYF.

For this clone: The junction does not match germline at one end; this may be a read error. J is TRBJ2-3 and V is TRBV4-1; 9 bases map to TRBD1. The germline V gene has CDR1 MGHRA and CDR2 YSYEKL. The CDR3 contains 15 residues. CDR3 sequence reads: CASKVRTGDADTQFF. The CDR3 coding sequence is TGCGCCAGTAAAGTTAGGACAGGGGACGCAGATACGCAGTTTTTT.

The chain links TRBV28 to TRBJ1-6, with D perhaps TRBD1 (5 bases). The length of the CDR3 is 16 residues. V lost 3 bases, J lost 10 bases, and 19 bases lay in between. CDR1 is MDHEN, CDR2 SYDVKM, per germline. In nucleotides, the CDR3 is TGTGCCAGCAGTTTTTCCGGACAATCGGATTTCTCACCCCTCCACTTT. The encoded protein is CASSFSGQSDFSPLHF.

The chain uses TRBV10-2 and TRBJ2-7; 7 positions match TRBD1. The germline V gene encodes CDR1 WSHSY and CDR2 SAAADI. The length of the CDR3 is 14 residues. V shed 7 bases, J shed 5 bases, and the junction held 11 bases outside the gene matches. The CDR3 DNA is TGCGCCAGCACACCCACAGGGGACAGTAACGAGCAGTACTTC. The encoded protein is CASTPTGDSNEQYF.

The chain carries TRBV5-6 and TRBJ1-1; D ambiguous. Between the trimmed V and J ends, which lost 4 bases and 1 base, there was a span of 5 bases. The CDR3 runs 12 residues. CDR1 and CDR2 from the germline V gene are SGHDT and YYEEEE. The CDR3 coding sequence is TGTGCCAGCAGCAGAGGGAACACTGAAGCTTTCTTT. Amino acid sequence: CASSRGNTEAFF.

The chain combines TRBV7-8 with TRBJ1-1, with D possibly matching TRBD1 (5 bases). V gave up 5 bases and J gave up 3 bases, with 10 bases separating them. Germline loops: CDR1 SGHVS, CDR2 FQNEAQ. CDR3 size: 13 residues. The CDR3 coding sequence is TGTGCCAGCAGCACCGACAGTTACACTGAAGCTTTCTTT. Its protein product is CASSTDSYTEAFF.

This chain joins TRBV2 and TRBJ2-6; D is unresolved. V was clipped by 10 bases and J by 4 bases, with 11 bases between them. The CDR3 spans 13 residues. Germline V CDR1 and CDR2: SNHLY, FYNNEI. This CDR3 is CATRRSGANVLTF. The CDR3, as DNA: TGTGCCACCCGTCGGTCGGGGGCCAACGTCCTGACTTTC.

The CDR3, as DNA: TGTGCCAGCAGTTTAGGGGCTAGAGAGACCCAGTACTTC. Its protein product is CASSLGARETQYF. The chain uses TRBV28 and TRBJ2-5, with D tentatively TRBD1 (5 bases). Germline assignment: CDR1 MDHEN and CDR2 SYDVKM. V lost 2 bases, J lost 4 bases, and 8 bases lay in between. The CDR3 contains 13 residues.

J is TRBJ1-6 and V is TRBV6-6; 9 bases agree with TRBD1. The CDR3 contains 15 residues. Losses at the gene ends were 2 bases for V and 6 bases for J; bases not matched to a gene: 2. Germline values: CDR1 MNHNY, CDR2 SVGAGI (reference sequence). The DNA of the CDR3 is TGTGCCAGCAGTTACCGGGACAGGGCTAATTCACCCCTCCACTTT. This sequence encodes CASSYRDRANSPLHF.

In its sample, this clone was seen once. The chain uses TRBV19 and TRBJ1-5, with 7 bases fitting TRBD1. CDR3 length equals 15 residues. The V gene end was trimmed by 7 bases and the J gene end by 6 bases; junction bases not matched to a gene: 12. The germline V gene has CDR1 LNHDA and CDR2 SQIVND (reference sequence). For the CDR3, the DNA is TGTGCCAGTACCACTAGGGACAGTCTGATTCAGCCCCAGCATTTT. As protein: CASTTRDSLIQPQHF.

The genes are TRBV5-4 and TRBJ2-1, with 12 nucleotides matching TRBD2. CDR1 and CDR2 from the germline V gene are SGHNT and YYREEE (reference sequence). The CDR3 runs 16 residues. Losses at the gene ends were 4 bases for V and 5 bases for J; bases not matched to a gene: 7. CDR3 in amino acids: CASSPAGTSGHNEQFF. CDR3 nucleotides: TGTGCCAGCAGCCCAGCCGGGACTAGCGGGCACAATGAGCAGTTCTTC.

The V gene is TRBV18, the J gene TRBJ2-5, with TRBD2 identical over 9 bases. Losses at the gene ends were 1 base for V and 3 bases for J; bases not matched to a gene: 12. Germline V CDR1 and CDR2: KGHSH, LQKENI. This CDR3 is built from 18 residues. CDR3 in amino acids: CASSPRIAGVPTKETQYF. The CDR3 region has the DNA TGTGCCAGCTCACCACGGATAGCGGGAGTGCCCACCAAAGAGACCCAGTACTTC.

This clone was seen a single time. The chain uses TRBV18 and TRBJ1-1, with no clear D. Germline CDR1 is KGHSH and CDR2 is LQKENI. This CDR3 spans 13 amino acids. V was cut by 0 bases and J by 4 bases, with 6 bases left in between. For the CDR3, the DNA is TGTGCCAGCTCACCACCGGTCGGCACTGAAGCTTTCTTT. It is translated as CASSPPVGTEAFF.

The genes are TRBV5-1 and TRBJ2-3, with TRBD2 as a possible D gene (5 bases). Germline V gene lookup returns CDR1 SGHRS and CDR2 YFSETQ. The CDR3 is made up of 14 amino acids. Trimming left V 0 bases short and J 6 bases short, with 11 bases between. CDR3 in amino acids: CASSLVTRGDTQYF. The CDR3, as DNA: TGCGCCAGCAGCTTGGTTACGAGAGGGGATACGCAGTATTTT.

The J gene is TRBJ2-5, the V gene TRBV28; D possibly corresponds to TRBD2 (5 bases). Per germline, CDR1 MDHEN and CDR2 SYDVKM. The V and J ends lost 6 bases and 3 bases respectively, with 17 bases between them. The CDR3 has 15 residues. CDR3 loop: CASSRPHRGKETQYF. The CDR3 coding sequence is TGTGCCAGCAGCCGACCTCATCGGGGTAAAGAGACCCAGTACTTC.

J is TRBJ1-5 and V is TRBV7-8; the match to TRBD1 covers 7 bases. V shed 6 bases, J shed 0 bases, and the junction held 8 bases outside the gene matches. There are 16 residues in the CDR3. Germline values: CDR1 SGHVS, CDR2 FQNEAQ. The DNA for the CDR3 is TGTGCCAGCAGGGAGGGGACAGCTAATAGCAATCAGCCCCAGCATTTT. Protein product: CASREGTANSNQPQHF.

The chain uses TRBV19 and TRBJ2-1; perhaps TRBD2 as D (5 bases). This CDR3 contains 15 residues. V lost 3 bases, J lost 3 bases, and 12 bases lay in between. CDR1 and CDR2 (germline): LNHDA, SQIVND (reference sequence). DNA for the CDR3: TGTGCCAGTAGTATCTCGGGGAGTTTCTACAATGAGCAGTTCTTC. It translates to CASSISGSFYNEQFF. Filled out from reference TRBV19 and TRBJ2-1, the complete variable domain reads DGGITQSPKYLFRKEGQNVTLSCEQNLNHDAMYWYRQDPGQGLRLIYYSQIVNDFQKGDIAEGYSVSREKKESFPLTVTSAQKNPTAFYLCASSISGSFYNEQFFGPGTRLTVL.

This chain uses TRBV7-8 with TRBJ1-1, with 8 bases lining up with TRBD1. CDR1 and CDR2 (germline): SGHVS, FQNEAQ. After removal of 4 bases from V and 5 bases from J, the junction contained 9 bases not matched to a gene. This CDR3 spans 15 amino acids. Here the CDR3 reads CASSSLTGVSTEAFF. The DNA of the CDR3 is TGTGCCAGCAGCTCTTTGACAGGGGTTAGTACTGAAGCTTTCTTT.